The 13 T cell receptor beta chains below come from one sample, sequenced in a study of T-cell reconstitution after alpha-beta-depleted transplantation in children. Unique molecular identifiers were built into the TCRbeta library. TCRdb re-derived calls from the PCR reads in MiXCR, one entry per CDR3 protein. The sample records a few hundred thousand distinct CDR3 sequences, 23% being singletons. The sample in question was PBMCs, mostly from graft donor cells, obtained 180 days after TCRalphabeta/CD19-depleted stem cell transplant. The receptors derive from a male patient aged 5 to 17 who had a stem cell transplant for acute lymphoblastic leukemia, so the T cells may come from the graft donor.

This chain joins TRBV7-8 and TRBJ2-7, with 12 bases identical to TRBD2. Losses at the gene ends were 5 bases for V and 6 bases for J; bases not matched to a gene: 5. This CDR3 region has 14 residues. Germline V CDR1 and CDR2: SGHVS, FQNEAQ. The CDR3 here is CASSKLAGGSEQYF. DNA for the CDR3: TGTGCCAGCAGCAAACTAGCGGGAGGATCCGAGCAGTACTTC.

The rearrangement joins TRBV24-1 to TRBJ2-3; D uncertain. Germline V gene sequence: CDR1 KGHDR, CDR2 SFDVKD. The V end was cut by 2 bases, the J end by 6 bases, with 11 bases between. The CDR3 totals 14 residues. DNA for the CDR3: TGTGCCACCAGTGATTCGGGTCCCCCCGATACGCAGTATTTT. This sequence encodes CATSDSGPPDTQYF.

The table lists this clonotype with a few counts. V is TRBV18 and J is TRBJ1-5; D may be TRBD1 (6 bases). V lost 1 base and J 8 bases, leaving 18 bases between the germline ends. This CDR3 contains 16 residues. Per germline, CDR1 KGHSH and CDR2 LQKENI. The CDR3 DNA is TGTGCCAGCTCACCACGGGGCAGGGGAGGAGCAGAGCCCCAGCATTTT. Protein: CASSPRGRGGAEPQHF.

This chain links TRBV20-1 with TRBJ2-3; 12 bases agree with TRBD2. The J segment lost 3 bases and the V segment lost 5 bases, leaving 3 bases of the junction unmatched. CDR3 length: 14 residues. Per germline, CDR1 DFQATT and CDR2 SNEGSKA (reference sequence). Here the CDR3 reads CSALTSGRTDTQYF. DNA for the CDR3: TGCAGTGCTTTAACTAGCGGGAGGACAGATACGCAGTATTTT.

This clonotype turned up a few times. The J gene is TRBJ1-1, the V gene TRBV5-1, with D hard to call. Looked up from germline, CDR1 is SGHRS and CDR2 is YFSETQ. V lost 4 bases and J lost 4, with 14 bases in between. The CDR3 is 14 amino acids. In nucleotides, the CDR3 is TGCGCCAGCAGCCAGACCCAGGTAGGCACTGAAGCTTTCTTT. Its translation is CASSQTQVGTEAFF. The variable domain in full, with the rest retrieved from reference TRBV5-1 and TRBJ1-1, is KAGVTQTPRYLIKTRGQQVTLSCSPISGHRSVSWYQQTPGQGLQFLFEYFSETQRNKGNFPGRFSGRQFSNSRSEMNVSTLELGDSALYLCASSQTQVGTEAFFGQGTRLTVV.

This chain's CDR3 is CASRVSPNYEQYF. The CDR3 nucleotides are TGCGCCAGCAGGGTCTCCCCGAATTACGAGCAGTACTTC. The chain couples TRBV5-1 to TRBJ2-7; D not certain. The length of the CDR3 is 13 residues. Germline loops: CDR1 SGHRS, CDR2 YFSETQ. V was shortened by 5 bases and J by 4 bases, with 13 bases between the two germline ends.

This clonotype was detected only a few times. The chain's CDR3 is CATSKVGPQETQYF. In DNA form, the CDR3 reads TGTGCCACCAGCAAAGTGGGACCACAAGAGACCCAGTACTTC. The chain uses TRBV15 and TRBJ2-5; perhaps D is TRBD1 or TRBD2 (5 bases each). This CDR3 has 14 residues. CDR1 is LNHNV, CDR2 YYDKDF, per germline (reference sequence). The V end was cut by 4 bases, the J end by 2 bases, with 11 bases between.

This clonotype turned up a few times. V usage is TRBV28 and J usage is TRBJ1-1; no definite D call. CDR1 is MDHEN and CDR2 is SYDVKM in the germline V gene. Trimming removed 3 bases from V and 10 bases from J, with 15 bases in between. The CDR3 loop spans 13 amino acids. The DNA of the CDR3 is TGTGCCAGCAGTTTTTCCCTCCGGGCGGGAGCTTTCTTT. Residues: CASSFSLRAGAFF.

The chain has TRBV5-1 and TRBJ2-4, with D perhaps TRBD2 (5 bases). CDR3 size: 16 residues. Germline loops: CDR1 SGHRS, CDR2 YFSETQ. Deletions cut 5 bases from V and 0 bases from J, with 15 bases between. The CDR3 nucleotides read TGCGCCAGCAGTTTCGGAGCGGAGCTAGCCAAAAACATTCAGTACTTC. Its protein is CASSFGAELAKNIQYF.

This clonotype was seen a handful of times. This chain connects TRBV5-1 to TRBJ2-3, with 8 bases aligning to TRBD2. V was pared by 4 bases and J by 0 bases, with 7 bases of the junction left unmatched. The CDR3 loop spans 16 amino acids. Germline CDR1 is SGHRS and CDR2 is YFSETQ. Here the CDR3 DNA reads TGCGCCAGCAGCGCCGGACTAGCCACTAGCACAGATACGCAGTATTTT. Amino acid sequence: CASSAGLATSTDTQYF. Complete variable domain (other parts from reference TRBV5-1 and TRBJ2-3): KAGVTQTPRYLIKTRGQQVTLSCSPISGHRSVSWYQQTPGQGLQFLFEYFSETQRNKGNFPGRFSGRQFSNSRSEMNVSTLELGDSALYLCASSAGLATSTDTQYFGPGTRLTVL.

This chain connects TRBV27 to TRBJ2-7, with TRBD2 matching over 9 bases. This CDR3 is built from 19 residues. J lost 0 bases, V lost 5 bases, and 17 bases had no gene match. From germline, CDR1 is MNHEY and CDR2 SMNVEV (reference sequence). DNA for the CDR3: TGTGCCAGCAGTCCGCCTAGCGGGACCACCACCGACCTCTCCTACGAGCAGTACTTC. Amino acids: CASSPPSGTTTDLSYEQYF.

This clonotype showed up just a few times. CDR3 sequence reads: CASSHRELAKNIQYF. Written as DNA, the CDR3 is TGTGCCAGCAGCCACAGGGAGTTGGCCAAAAACATTCAGTACTTC. The chain has TRBV7-9 and TRBJ2-4; the D gene is possibly TRBD1 (6 bases). The CDR3 runs 15 residues. Germline-derived CDR1 and CDR2 are SEHNR and FQNEAQ (reference sequence). Trimming cost V 5 bases and J 1 base, with 12 bases left between them.

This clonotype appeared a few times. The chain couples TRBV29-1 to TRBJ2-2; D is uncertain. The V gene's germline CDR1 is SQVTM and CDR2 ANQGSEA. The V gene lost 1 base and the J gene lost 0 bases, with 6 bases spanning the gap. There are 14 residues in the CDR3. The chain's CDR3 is CSVEGQTNTGELFF. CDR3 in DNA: TGCAGCGTTGAAGGGCAGACGAACACCGGGGAGCTGTTTTTT.